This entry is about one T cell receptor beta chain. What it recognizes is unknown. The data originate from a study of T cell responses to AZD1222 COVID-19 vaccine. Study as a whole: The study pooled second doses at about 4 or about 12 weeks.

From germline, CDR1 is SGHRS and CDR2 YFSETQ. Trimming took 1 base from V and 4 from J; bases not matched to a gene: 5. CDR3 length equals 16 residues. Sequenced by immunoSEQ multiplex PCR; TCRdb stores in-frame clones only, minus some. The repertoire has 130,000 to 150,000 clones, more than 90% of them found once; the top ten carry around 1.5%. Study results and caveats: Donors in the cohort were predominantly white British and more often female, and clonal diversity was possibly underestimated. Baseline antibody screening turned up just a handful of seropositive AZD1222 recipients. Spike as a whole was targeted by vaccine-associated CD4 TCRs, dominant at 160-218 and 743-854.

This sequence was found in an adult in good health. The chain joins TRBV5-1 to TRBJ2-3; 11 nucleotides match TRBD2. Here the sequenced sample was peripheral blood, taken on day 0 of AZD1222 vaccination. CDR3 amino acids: CASSLTSGRQSDTQYF. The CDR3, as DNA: TGCGCCAGCAGCTTGACTAGCGGGAGACAGTCAGATACGCAGTATTTT.